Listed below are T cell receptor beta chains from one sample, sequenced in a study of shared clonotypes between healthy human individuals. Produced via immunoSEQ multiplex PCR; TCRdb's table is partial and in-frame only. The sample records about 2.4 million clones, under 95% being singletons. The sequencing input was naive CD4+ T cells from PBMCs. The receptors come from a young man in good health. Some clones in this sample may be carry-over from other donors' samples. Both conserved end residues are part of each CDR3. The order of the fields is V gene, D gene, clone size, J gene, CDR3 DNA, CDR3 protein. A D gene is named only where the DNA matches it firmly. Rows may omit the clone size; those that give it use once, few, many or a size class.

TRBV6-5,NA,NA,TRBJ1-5,TGTGCCAGCAGATTGAACAGGGACCGCAATCAGCCCCAGCATTTT,CASRLNRDRNQPQHF
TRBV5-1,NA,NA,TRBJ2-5,TGCGCCAGCAGCGGGTCGACTGCTCAAGAGACCCAGTACTTC,CASSGSTAQETQYF
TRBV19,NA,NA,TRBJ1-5,TGTGCCAGTAGTGATCCACAGGGAGTTGGTCCGGGGGTGAATCAGCCCCAGCATTTT,CASSDPQGVGPGVNQPQHF
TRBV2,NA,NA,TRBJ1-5,TGTGCCAGCAATGACAGGATTAGCAATCAGCCCCAGCATTTT,CASNDRISNQPQHF
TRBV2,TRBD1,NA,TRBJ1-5,TGTGCCAGCAGTCCCCAGGGGGCAGATCAGCCCCAGCATTTT,CASSPQGADQPQHF
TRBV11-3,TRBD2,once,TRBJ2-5,TGTGCCAGCAGCCCCGGGACTAGCGGGAGCCAAGAGACCCAGTACTTC,CASSPGTSGSQETQYF
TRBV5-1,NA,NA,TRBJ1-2,TGCGCCAGCAGCCCGACCGGGCCCTTAATAGGGGGCTACACCTTC,CASSPTGPLIGGYTF
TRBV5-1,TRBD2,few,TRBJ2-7,TGCGCCAGCAGCTTGGGACTAGCGGTGTACGAGCAGTACTTC,CASSLGLAVYEQYF
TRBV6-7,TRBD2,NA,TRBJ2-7,TGTGCCCCTCTAATAGGCGTCGGGAGGGCCCACGAGCAGTACTTC,CAPLIGVGRAHEQYF
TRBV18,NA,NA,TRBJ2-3,TGTGCCAGCTCACCACCAAGCTTCGATACGCAGTATTTT,CASSPPSFDTQYF
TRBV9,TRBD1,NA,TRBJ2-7,TGTGCCAGCAGCGCAGGGGGAACTACCTCCTACGAGCAGTACTTC,CASSAGGTTSYEQYF
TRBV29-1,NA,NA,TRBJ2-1,TGCAGCGTTGAAAGAGGGAACGACTTGCAGTTCTTC,CSVERGNDLQFF
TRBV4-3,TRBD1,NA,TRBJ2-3,TGCGCCAGCAGCCAAGATAGATTGACAGGGAGCACAGATACGCAGTATTTT,CASSQDRLTGSTDTQYF
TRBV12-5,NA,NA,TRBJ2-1,TGTGCTAGTGAGGGGGGAGGGCAGGGATCCTACAATGAGCAGTTCTTC,CASEGGGQGSYNEQFF
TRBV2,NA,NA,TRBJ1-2,TGTGCCAGCAGTGATGAGAGGGTAGTCGGCTACACCTTC,CASSDERVVGYTF
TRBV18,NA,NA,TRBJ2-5,TGTGCCAGCTCACGAACCCCGCAGCAAGAGACCCAGTACTTC,CASSRTPQQETQYF
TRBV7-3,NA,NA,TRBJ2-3,TGTGCCAGCAGCTCCCGAGGAGGAGCCACAGATACGCAGTATTTT,CASSSRGGATDTQYF
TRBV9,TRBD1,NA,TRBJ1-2,TGTGCCAGCAGCGTAGGGTCGGCGTGGACAGGCTATGGCTACACCTTC,CASSVGSAWTGYGYTF
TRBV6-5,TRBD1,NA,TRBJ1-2,TGTGCCAGCAGTTACCACGGGACAGGGGGGGAAGGCTACACCTTC,CASSYHGTGGEGYTF
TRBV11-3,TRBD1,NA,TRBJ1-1,TGTGCCAGCAGCTACGGGACAGGGGGCACTGAAGCTTTCTTT,CASSYGTGGTEAFF
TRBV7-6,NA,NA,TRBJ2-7,TGTGCCAGCAGCTCCTTCCGGGACTTAGCCTACGAGCAGTACTTC,CASSSFRDLAYEQYF
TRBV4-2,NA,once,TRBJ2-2,TGTGCCAGCAGCGAAGAAGGGGCTTACGCCACCGGGGAGCTGTTTTTT,CASSEEGAYATGELFF
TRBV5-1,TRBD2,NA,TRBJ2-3,TGCGCCAGCAGCTTAGGACTAGCGGGAGAAACAGATACGCAGTATTTT,CASSLGLAGETDTQYF
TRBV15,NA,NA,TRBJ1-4,TGTGCCACCAGTATGGTCGCAGGGTATTCAGAAAAACTGTTTTTT,CATSMVAGYSEKLFF
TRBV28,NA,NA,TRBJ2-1,TGTGCCAGCAGTTTGTTTCAGGGGGCTTGGAGCGGGATTTACAATGAGCAGTTCTTC,CASSLFQGAWSGIYNEQFF
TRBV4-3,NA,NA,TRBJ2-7,TGCGCCAGCAGCCAAGTTCTCAGGGTTAACGAGCAGTACTTC,CASSQVLRVNEQYF
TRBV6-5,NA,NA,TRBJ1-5,TGTGCCAGGGATGGGAATCAGCCCCAGCATTTT,CARDGNQPQHF
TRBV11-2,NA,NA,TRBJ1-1,TGTGCCAGCAGTCAATTGATTGGGCCCAGGGGCACTGAAGCTTTCTTT,CASSQLIGPRGTEAFF
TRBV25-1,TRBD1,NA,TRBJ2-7,TGTGCCAGCAGTGATGTAGTTTCAGGGGGCTACGAGCAGTACTTC,CASSDVVSGGYEQYF
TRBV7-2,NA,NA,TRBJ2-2,TGTGCCAGCAGCTTAGGACACTACACCGGGGAGCTGTTTTTT,CASSLGHYTGELFF
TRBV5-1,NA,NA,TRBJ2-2,TGCGCCAGCAGCTTAGAAACAGGAGGATCCGGGGAGCTGTTTTTT,CASSLETGGSGELFF
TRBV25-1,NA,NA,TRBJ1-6,TGTGCCAGCAGTGAATTGGGACGGGATAATTCACCCCTCCACTTT,CASSELGRDNSPLHF
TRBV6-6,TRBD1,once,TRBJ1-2,TGTGCCAGCTCGACAGGGCGCGGCTACACCTTC,CASSTGRGYTF
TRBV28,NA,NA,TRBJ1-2,TGTGCCAGCAGTTTAATGCAGGTGGTACGTTATGGCTACACCTTC,CASSLMQVVRYGYTF
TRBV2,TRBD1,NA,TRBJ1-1,TGTGCCAGCAGTGAGGCAGGGGGTAGTCCTGAAGCTTTCTTT,CASSEAGGSPEAFF
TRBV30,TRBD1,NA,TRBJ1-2,TGTGCCTGGGCCGGGACAGGGGGCTTTACCTACTATGGCTACACCTTC,CAWAGTGGFTYYGYTF
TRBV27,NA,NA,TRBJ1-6,TGTGCCAGCAGTTTAAGTGGGGCGGGCTCCTATAATTCACCCCTCCACTTT,CASSLSGAGSYNSPLHF
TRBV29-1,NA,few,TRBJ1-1,TGCAGCGTTGGGGGCAGGGTTAACACTGAAGCTTTCTTT,CSVGGRVNTEAFF
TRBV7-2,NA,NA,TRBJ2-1,TGTGCCAGCAGCTTAGAGGGCGGGACCTACAATGAGCAGTTCTTC,CASSLEGGTYNEQFF
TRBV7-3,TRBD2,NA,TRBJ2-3,TGTGCCAGCAGTCAAGGGACTAGCGGGGATACGCAGTATTTT,CASSQGTSGDTQYF
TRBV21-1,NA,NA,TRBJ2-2,TGTGCCAGCAGCACACGGACCGCCGGCGGGGAGCTGTTTTTT,CASSTRTAGGELFF
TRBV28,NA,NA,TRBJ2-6,TGTGCCAGCAATATCGGACTCTCTGGGGCCAACGTCCTGACTTTC,CASNIGLSGANVLTF
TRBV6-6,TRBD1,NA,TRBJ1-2,TGTGCCAGCAGGGGGACAGGTGATAACTATGGCTACACCTTC,CASRGTGDNYGYTF
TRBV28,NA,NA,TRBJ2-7,TGTGCCAGCAGTTTAGACCAGCAGGTGGGCGAGCAGTACTTC,CASSLDQQVGEQYF
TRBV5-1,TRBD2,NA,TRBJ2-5,TGCGCCAGCAGCCCGGGAGGGGGGGGGCAAGAGACCCAGTACTTC,CASSPGGGGQETQYF